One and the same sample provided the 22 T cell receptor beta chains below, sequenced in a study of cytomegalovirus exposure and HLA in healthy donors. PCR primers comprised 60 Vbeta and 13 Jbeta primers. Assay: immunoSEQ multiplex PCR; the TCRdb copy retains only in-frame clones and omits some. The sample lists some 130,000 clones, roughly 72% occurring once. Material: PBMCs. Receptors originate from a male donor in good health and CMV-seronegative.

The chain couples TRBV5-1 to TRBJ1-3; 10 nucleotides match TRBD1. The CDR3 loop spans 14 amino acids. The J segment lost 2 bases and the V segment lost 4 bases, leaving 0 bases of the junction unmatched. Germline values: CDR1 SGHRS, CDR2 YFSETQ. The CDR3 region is CASSGQGAGNTIYF. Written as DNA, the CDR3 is TGCGCCAGCAGCGGACAGGGGGCTGGAAACACCATATATTTT.

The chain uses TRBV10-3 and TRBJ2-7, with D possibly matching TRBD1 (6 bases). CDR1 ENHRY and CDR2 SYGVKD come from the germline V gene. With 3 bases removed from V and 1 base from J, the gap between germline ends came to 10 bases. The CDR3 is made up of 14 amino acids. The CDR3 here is CAISDEQGSYEQYF. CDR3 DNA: TGTGCCATCAGTGACGAACAGGGATCCTACGAGCAGTACTTC.

DNA for the CDR3: TGTGCCAGCACCTCCGGGGGGGTAGGGAGTGAGCAGTTCTTC. Residues: CASTSGGVGSEQFF. The J gene is TRBJ2-1, the V gene TRBV27; 8 nucleotides line up with TRBD2. CDR1 is MNHEY and CDR2 is SMNVEV in the germline V gene (reference sequence). CDR3 size: 14 residues. The junction had 11 bases not matched to a gene; V was cut back by 7 bases and J by 9 bases.

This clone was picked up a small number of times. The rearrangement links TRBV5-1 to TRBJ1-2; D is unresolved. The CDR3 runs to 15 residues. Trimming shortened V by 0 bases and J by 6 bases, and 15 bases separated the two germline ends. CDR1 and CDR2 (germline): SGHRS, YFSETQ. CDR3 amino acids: CASSLAPSGPDGYTF. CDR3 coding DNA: TGCGCCAGCAGCTTGGCCCCTTCAGGTCCGGATGGCTACACCTTC. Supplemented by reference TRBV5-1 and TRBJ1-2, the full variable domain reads KAGVTQTPRYLIKTRGQQVTLSCSPISGHRSVSWYQQTPGQGLQFLFEYFSETQRNKGNFPGRFSGRQFSNSRSEMNVSTLELGDSALYLCASSLAPSGPDGYTFGSGTRLTVV.

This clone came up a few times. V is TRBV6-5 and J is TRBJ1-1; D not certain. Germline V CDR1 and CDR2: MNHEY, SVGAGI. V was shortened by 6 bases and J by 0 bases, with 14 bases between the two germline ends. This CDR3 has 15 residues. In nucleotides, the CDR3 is TGTGCCAGCAGCCCCGAGGGTGAGTTGAACACTGAAGCTTTCTTT. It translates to CASSPEGELNTEAFF.

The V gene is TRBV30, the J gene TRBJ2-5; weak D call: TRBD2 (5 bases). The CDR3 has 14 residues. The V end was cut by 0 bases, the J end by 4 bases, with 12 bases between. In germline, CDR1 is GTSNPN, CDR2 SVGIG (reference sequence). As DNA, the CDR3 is TGTGCCTGGAGTGTACCGGGATATGGAGAGACCCAGTACTTC. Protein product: CAWSVPGYGETQYF.

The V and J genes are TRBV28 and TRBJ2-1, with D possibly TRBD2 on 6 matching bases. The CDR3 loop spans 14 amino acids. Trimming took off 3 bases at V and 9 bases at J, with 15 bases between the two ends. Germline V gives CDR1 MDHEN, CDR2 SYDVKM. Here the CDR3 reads CASSFRAQRAEQFF. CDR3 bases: TGTGCCAGCAGTTTCCGGGCCCAGCGGGCTGAGCAGTTCTTC.

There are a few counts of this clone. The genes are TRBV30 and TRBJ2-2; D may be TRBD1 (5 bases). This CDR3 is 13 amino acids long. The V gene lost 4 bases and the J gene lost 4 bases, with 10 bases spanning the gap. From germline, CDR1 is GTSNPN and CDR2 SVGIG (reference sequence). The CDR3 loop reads CAWNRQGTGELFF. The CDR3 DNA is TGTGCCTGGAACCGGCAGGGCACCGGGGAGCTGTTTTTT.

The CDR3 spells CASSLDGQTYEQYF. Here the CDR3 DNA reads TGCGCCAGCAGCTTGGACGGACAGACCTACGAGCAGTACTTC. The rearrangement links TRBV5-1 to TRBJ2-7; weak D call: TRBD1 (6 bases). Trimming pared 0 bases from V and 2 bases from J, leaving 9 bases between. Germline V gene lookup returns CDR1 SGHRS and CDR2 YFSETQ. The CDR3 sequence is 14 residues long.

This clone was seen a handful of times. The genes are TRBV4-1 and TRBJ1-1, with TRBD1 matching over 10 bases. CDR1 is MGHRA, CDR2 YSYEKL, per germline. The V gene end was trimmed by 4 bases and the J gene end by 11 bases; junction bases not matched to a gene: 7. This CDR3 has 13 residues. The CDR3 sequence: CASSRPGQGRAFF. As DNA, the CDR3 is TGCGCCAGCAGCCGACCGGGACAGGGGCGTGCTTTCTTT.

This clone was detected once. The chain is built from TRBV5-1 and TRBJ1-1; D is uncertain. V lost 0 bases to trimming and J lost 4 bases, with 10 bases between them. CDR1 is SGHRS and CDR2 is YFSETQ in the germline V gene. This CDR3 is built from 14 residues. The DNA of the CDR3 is TGCGCCAGCAGCTTGGATGGTCCGGGCACTGAAGCTTTCTTT. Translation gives CASSLDGPGTEAFF.

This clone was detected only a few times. The CDR3 DNA reads as TGCGCCAGCAGCCAAGATGGGACAGGGTCCGACTCTGGAAACACCATATATTTT. Encoded protein: CASSQDGTGSDSGNTIYF. The gene calls are TRBV4-3 and TRBJ1-3; TRBD1 matches 9 bases. V lost 0 bases and J lost 0; bases outside the gene matches: 6. Germline V gives CDR1 LGHNA, CDR2 YSLEER. The CDR3 is made up of 18 amino acids.

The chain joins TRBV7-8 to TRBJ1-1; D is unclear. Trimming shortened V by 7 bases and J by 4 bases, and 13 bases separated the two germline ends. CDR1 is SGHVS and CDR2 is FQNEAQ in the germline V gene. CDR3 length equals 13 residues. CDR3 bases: TGTGCCAGCAACAATGTTGAGGTCACTGAAGCTTTCTTT. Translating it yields CASNNVEVTEAFF.

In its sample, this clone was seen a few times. CDR3 nucleotides: TGTGCCAGCAGCCCGGTGTTCCAAGAGACCCAGTACTTC. It translates to CASSPVFQETQYF. This chain joins TRBV6-5 and TRBJ2-5, with D unresolved. The V end was cut by 6 bases, the J end by 1 base, with 9 bases between. The CDR3 contains 13 residues. CDR1 and CDR2 (germline): MNHEY, SVGAGI.

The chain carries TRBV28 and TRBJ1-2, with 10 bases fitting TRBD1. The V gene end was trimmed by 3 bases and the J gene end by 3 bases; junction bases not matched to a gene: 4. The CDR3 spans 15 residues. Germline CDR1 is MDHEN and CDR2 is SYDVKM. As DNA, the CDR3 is TGTGCCAGCAGTTTCGGACAGGGGGGGCACTATGGCTACACCTTC. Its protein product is CASSFGQGGHYGYTF.

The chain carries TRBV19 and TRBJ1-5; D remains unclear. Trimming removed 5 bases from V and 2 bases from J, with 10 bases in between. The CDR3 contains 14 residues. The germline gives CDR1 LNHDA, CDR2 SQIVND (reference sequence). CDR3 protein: CASSLRSGNQPQHF. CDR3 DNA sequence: TGTGCCAGTAGTCTACGAAGTGGCAATCAGCCCCAGCATTTT. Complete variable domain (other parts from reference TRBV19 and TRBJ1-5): DGGITQSPKYLFRKEGQNVTLSCEQNLNHDAMYWYRQDPGQGLRLIYYSQIVNDFQKGDIAEGYSVSREKKESFPLTVTSAQKNPTAFYLCASSLRSGNQPQHFGDGTRLSIL.

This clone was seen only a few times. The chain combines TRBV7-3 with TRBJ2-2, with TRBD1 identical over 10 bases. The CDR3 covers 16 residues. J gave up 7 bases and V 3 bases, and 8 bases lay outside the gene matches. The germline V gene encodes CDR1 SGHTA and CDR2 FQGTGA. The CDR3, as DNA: TGTGCCAGCAGCTTTAGCGGGACAGGGGTGGACGGGGAGCTGTTTTTT. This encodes CASSFSGTGVDGELFF.

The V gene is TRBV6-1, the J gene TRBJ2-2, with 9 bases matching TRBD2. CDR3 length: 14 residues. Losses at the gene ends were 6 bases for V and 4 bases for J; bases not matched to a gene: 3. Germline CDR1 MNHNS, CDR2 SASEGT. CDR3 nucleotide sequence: TGTGCCAGCAGGTGGCGGGAGGGCACCGGGGAGCTGTTTTTT. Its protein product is CASRWREGTGELFF.

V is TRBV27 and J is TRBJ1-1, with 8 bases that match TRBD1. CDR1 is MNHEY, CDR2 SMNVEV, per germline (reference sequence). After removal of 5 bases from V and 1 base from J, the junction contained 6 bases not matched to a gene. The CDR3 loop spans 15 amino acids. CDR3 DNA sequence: TGTGCCAGCAGTCTGTCAACAGGGGGGAACACTGAAGCTTTCTTT. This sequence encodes CASSLSTGGNTEAFF.

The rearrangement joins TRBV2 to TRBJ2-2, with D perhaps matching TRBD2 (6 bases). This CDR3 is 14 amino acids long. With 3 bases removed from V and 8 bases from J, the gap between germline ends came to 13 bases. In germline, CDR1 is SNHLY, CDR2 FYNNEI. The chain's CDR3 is CASSDGLQSGELFF. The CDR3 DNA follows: TGTGCCAGCAGTGATGGACTACAGAGTGGGGAGCTGTTTTTT.

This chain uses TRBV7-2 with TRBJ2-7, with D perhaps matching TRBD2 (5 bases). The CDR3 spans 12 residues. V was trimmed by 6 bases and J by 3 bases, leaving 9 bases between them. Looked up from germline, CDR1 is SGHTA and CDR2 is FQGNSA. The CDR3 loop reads CASSLSDYEQYF. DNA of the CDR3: TGTGCCAGCAGTCTTAGCGACTACGAGCAGTACTTC.

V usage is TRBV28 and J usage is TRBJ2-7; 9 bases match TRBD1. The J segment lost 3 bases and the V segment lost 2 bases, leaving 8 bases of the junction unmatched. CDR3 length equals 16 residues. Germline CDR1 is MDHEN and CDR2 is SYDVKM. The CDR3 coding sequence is TGTGCCAGCAGTTTACCGGACAGGGGTCTTAGCTACGAGCAGTACTTC. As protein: CASSLPDRGLSYEQYF.